Listed here are 20 T cell receptor beta chains from one sample, sequenced in a study of T cells in Graves' hyperthyroidism and ophthalmopathy. Researchers amplified the TCR beta CDR3 regions from RNA transcripts. In the first-round RT-PCR of the TCR CDR3, the HTBI primer set was used. In TCRdb, the multiplex PCR reads were re-called with MiXCR into one record per CDR3 protein. The sample shows fewer than 350,000 distinct CDR3 sequences, 15% to 20% of them seen only once. Material for sequencing was blood. These receptors all come from a woman between 40 and 50 years old with Graves' ophthalmopathy.

The table lists this clonotype with many counts. The chain has TRBV10-2 and TRBJ1-6, with D possibly being TRBD1 (5 bases). The germline gives CDR1 WSHSY, CDR2 SAAADI. The CDR3 is 12 residues long. Trimming removed 2 bases from V and 17 bases from J, with 13 bases in between. The CDR3 protein is CASSEVGTSFHF. CDR3 in DNA: TGCGCCAGCAGTGAGGTGGGGACCTCCTTCCACTTT.

This clonotype was seen many times. The chain employs TRBV12-3 or TRBV12-4 and TRBJ2-4; 7 nucleotides align to TRBD1. CDR3 size: 13 residues. V lost 2 bases to trimming and J lost 7 bases; unmatched junction nucleotides: 2. The CDR3 DNA is TGTGCCAGCAGTTTATTACAGGGGAACATTCAGTACTTC. It codes for CASSLLQGNIQYF.

There are many counts of this clonotype. The chain combines TRBV11-2 with TRBJ2-5; D tentatively reads TRBD1 or TRBD2 (6 bases each). Germline V lookup: CDR1 SGHAT, CDR2 FQNNGV. CDR3 length: 13 amino acids. V lost 6 bases to trimming and J lost 5 bases, with 13 bases between them. The CDR3 loop reads CASRPGGGETQYF. The CDR3 DNA reads TGTGCCAGCAGGCCCGGAGGGGGGGAGACCCAGTACTTC.

This clonotype has at least ten counts. V is TRBV28 and J is TRBJ2-5; 10 nucleotides match TRBD2. The CDR3 contains 15 residues. Losses at the gene ends were 3 bases for V and 4 bases for J; bases not matched to a gene: 5. CDR1 and CDR2 (germline): MDHEN, SYDVKM. The CDR3 region has the DNA TGTGCCAGCAGTTTTTTAGCGGGAGGAGGAGAGACCCAGTACTTC. Translated, it gives CASSFLAGGGETQYF.

The gene calls are TRBV6-2 or TRBV6-3 and TRBJ2-6, with D tentatively TRBD1 (5 bases). CDR3 length equals 16 residues. V shed 4 bases and J shed 0 bases, with 10 bases lying between them. Germline V lookup: CDR1 MNHEY, CDR2 SVGEGT. In DNA form, the CDR3 reads TGTGCCAGCAGTTGGGGCGGCAACTCTGGGGCCAACGTCCTGACTTTC. Amino acids: CASSWGGNSGANVLTF.

This clonotype was observed at least ten times. The rearrangement links TRBV6-2 or TRBV6-3 to TRBJ1-5, with D unclear. The germline gives CDR1 MNHEY, CDR2 SVGEGT. The CDR3 extends over 17 amino acids. V lost 6 bases to trimming and J lost 3 bases, with 21 bases between them. CDR3 amino acids: CASRTDRDTKYNQPQHF. CDR3 DNA: TGTGCCAGCAGAACCGACCGAGACACTAAATACAATCAGCCCCAGCATTTT.

This clonotype was observed many times. The chain couples TRBV18 to TRBJ1-1, with D possibly being TRBD1 (5 bases). Germline V gives CDR1 KGHSH, CDR2 LQKENI. The CDR3 is 13 residues long. Trimming took 5 bases from V and 0 from J, leaving 7 bases between them. This chain's CDR3 is CASSGALNTEAFF. The CDR3 bases are TGTGCCAGCTCAGGGGCGCTGAACACTGAAGCTTTCTTT.

Many counts were recorded for this clonotype. The CDR3 here is CASSRPGTGTGANVLTF. In DNA form, the CDR3 reads TGTGCCAGCAGTCGTCCCGGGACAGGGACTGGGGCCAACGTCCTGACTTTC. The chain couples TRBV6-4 to TRBJ2-6; 9 bases line up with TRBD1. Losses at the gene ends were 5 bases for V and 2 bases for J; bases not matched to a gene: 7. Looked up from germline, CDR1 is MRHNA and CDR2 is SNTAGT. The CDR3 runs 17 residues.

At least ten counts were recorded for this clonotype. The chain links TRBV6-2 or TRBV6-3 to TRBJ2-5; no clear D. The V gene's germline CDR1 is MNHEY and CDR2 SVGEGT. Deletions cut 4 bases from V and 3 bases from J, with 6 bases between. The CDR3 runs 12 residues. The CDR3 DNA sequence: TGTGCCAGCAGTTTTTGGGAAGAGACCCAGTACTTC. This sequence encodes CASSFWEETQYF.

This chain uses TRBV6-1 with TRBJ1-5, with TRBD1 as a possible D gene (5 bases). Looked up from germline, CDR1 is MNHNS and CDR2 is SASEGT. CDR3 length equals 16 residues. The CDR3 reads CPERGWGPRDNQPQHF. CDR3 in DNA: TGTCCCGAGCGGGGATGGGGCCCTCGGGACAATCAGCCCCAGCATTTT.

The V and J genes are TRBV5-1 and TRBJ1-2, with TRBD1 identical over 9 bases. V dropped 4 bases and J dropped 6; count of bases not matched to a gene: 7. Germline V gives CDR1 SGHRS, CDR2 YFSETQ. The CDR3 has 14 residues. CDR3 in amino acids: CASSPRGTGHGYTF. The CDR3 nucleotides read TGCGCCAGCAGCCCCCGTGGGACAGGGCATGGCTACACCTTC.

This clonotype has more than one count but fewer than ten. Just one base apart from a much larger clone, this may be a read error. V and J are TRBV20-1 and TRBJ2-3; no definite D call. CDR3 size: 11 residues. Trimming left V 8 bases short and J 5 bases short, with 11 bases between. The germline V gene encodes CDR1 DFQATT and CDR2 SNEGSKA (reference sequence). The CDR3 DNA follows: TGCAGTACTCCCCTGATAGATACGCAGTATTTT. Translated, it gives CSTPLIDTQYF.

A remark on this clonotype: A much more abundant neighbour one base away suggests this may be a read error. The chain couples TRBV19 to TRBJ1-5, with 7 nucleotides matching TRBD1. The end of the DNA fits TRBJ2-3 better, so the J call may be wrong. Germline V gene sequence: CDR1 LNHDA, CDR2 SQIVND (reference sequence). The CDR3 length is 19 residues. CDR3 protein: CASSIPRHRTGARGQPQYF. The CDR3 bases are TGTGCCAGTAGTATCCCGCGCCACCGTACAGGGGCAAGGGGTCAGCCCCAGTATTTT.

The rearrangement links TRBV11-2 to TRBJ2-7; D gene unclear. Germline values: CDR1 SGHAT, CDR2 FQNNGV. V was shortened by 5 bases and J by 6 bases, with 11 bases between the two germline ends. CDR3 length equals 12 residues. The CDR3 coding sequence is TGTGCCAGCAGCCGTAATACTGGCGAGCAGTACTTC. It translates to CASSRNTGEQYF.

This clonotype appeared many times. The J gene is TRBJ1-2, the V gene TRBV12-3 or TRBV12-4; 7 bases fit TRBD1. The V and J ends lost 5 bases and 4 bases, in that order; junction bases with no gene match: 10. The CDR3 spans 15 residues. In DNA form, the CDR3 reads TGTGCCAGCAGTCCCGGTGAGGGGGCTTCCTATGGCTACACCTTC. The encoded protein is CASSPGEGASYGYTF.

This clonotype was counted ten times or more. The chain employs TRBV12-3 or TRBV12-4 and TRBJ1-1; D remains unclear. With 7 bases removed from V and 5 bases from J, the gap between germline ends came to 11 bases. CDR3 size: 12 residues. The CDR3 sequence is CASTSSRTEAFF. The CDR3 DNA is TGTGCCAGCACCTCTAGCCGTACTGAAGCTTTCTTT.

This clonotype was recorded many times. This chain uses TRBV12-5 with TRBJ1-1; TRBD1 is a possible D gene (5 bases). This CDR3 spans 15 amino acids. Germline CDR1 reads LGHNT; CDR2 reads FRNRAP. Trimming removed 1 base at V and 2 bases at J, with 11 bases between. CDR3 amino acids: CASGLEGAPNTEAFF. The CDR3 bases are TGTGCTAGTGGTTTGGAAGGGGCTCCCAACACTGAAGCTTTCTTT.

This clonotype occurred many times. V and J are TRBV4-1 and TRBJ1-2; 7 nucleotides match TRBD1. This CDR3 is built from 13 residues. Germline CDR1 MGHRA, CDR2 YSYEKL. Trimming removed 1 base from V and 6 bases from J; junction bases left unmatched: 2. The CDR3 protein is CASSQAGGDGYTF. The CDR3, as DNA: TGCGCCAGCAGCCAAGCAGGGGGGGATGGCTACACCTTC.

CDR3 sequence (DNA): TGTGCCAGCAGGAAAGGACAGGGCCCCGGGGAGCTGTTTTTT. As protein: CASRKGQGPGELFF. The chain is built from TRBV6-2 or TRBV6-3 and TRBJ2-2; 8 bases fit TRBD1. The CDR3 loop spans 14 amino acids. Trimming removed 6 bases from V and 6 bases from J; junction bases left unmatched: 6. The V gene's germline CDR1 is MNHEY and CDR2 SVGEGT.

The DNA of the CDR3 is TGTGCCAGCGGTAACTGGACAGGGGGCGTGAACACTGAAGCTTTCTTT. Amino acids: CASGNWTGGVNTEAFF. V gene TRBV6-5 combines with J gene TRBJ1-1, with 11 bases aligning to TRBD1. The CDR3 runs 16 residues. The germline V gene has CDR1 MNHEY and CDR2 SVGAGI. The junction had 8 bases not matched to a gene; V was cut back by 8 bases and J by 0 bases.